Listed below are T cell receptor beta chains from one sample, sequenced in a study of T cells in Graves' hyperthyroidism and ophthalmopathy. TCRdb reprocessed the multiplex PCR reads with MiXCR, giving one entry per CDR3 protein. Here the sample spans about 160,000 distinct CDR3 sequences, about 9.4% being singletons. Sequenced: blood. These receptors were obtained from a woman aged 18-29 years with Graves' hyperthyroidism that later progressed to Graves' ophthalmopathy. CDR3s include the opening cysteine and the closing phenylalanine or tryptophan. D genes are given only for firm matches. The listing skips clone size in some rows; elsewhere it reads once, few, many or a size class.

clone_size: many
j_call: TRBJ2-3
v_call: TRBV2
d_call: NA
cdr3_nt: TGTGCCAGCAGTGTACGCTGGGGCACAGATACGCAGTATTTT
cdr3_aa: CASSVRWGTDTQYF

clone_size: few
j_call: TRBJ1-1
v_call: TRBV20-1
d_call: NA
cdr3_nt: TGCAGTGCTAGCAGTACATCTCGAGGCACTGAAGCTTTCTTT
cdr3_aa: CSASSTSRGTEAFF

clone_size: NA
j_call: TRBJ2-5
v_call: TRBV7-9
d_call: NA
cdr3_nt: TGTGCCAGCAGCCGGGAGAAGGAGACCCAGTACTTC
cdr3_aa: CASSREKETQYF

clone_size: many
j_call: TRBJ1-6
v_call: TRBV9
d_call: TRBD1
cdr3_nt: TGTGCCAGCAGCGGCCCGGGACAGGGAAGATCACCCCTCCACTTT
cdr3_aa: CASSGPGQGRSPLHF

clone_size: many
j_call: TRBJ2-7
v_call: TRBV20-1
d_call: TRBD1
cdr3_nt: TGCAGTGCGGGACAGGGGACCTACGAGCAGTACTTC
cdr3_aa: CSAGQGTYEQYF

clone_size: many
j_call: TRBJ1-2
v_call: TRBV19
d_call: TRBD1
cdr3_nt: TGTGCCAGTAGTATAACAGGGGTGATTGGCTACACCTTC
cdr3_aa: CASSITGVIGYTF

clone_size: many
j_call: TRBJ2-1
v_call: TRBV7-3
d_call: NA
cdr3_nt: TGTGCCAGCAGCTTAACGGGGGGAGTAAATGAGCAGTTCTTC
cdr3_aa: CASSLTGGVNEQFF

clone_size: many
j_call: TRBJ1-1
v_call: TRBV6-1
d_call: NA
cdr3_nt: TGTGCCAGCGGCCTTAGGGGGGACACTGAAGCTTTCTTT
cdr3_aa: CASGLRGDTEAFF

clone_size: few
j_call: TRBJ2-5
v_call: TRBV10-3
d_call: NA
cdr3_nt: TGTGCCAGCACCGGACTTAATCAAGAGACCCAGTACTTC
cdr3_aa: CASTGLNQETQYF

clone_size: many
j_call: TRBJ1-3
v_call: TRBV10-3
d_call: TRBD1
cdr3_nt: TGTGCCGCTACAGGGGTCGAGGCGGGAAACACCATATATTTT
cdr3_aa: CAATGVEAGNTIYF

clone_size: many
j_call: TRBJ2-1
v_call: TRBV2
d_call: NA
cdr3_nt: TGTGCCAGCAGGACTGGAACCAATGAGCAGTTCTTC
cdr3_aa: CASRTGTNEQFF

clone_size: many
j_call: TRBJ1-1
v_call: TRBV11-2
d_call: TRBD1
cdr3_nt: TGTGCCAGCAGCTTAGATCCAGGGGGCTACACTGAAGCTTTCTTT
cdr3_aa: CASSLDPGGYTEAFF

clone_size: many
j_call: TRBJ1-1
v_call: TRBV28
d_call: NA
cdr3_nt: TGTGCCAGCAGCAAGTATGGCACTGAAGCTTTCTTT
cdr3_aa: CASSKYGTEAFF

clone_size: many
j_call: TRBJ2-5
v_call: TRBV20-1
d_call: NA
cdr3_nt: TGCAGTGCTAACCCCAACGTACAAGAGACCCAGTACTTC
cdr3_aa: CSANPNVQETQYF

clone_size: many
j_call: TRBJ1-1
v_call: TRBV3-1
d_call: NA
cdr3_nt: TGTGCCAGCAGCCAAGATGAGAGGACAGAAGCTTTCTTT
cdr3_aa: CASSQDERTEAFF

clone_size: many
j_call: TRBJ2-1
v_call: TRBV13
d_call: TRBD2
cdr3_nt: TGTGCCAGCAGCTCTAGCGGGAGGCCCGACAATGAGCAGTTCTTC
cdr3_aa: CASSSSGRPDNEQFF

clone_size: many
j_call: TRBJ2-5
v_call: TRBV2
d_call: NA
cdr3_nt: TGTGCCAGCAGCGCCGAAGAGACCCAGTACTTC
cdr3_aa: CASSAEETQYF

clone_size: many
j_call: TRBJ1-1
v_call: TRBV20-1
d_call: NA
cdr3_nt: TGCAGTGCTAGAGATTTGGGTGCAGGGCCCGTAGGGACTGAAGCTTTCTTT
cdr3_aa: CSARDLGAGPVGTEAFF

clone_size: many
j_call: TRBJ2-3
v_call: TRBV11-3
d_call: NA
cdr3_nt: TGTGCCAGCAGCCAAGGGGTTGGCAGGGTCTCAGCAGATACGCAGTATTTT
cdr3_aa: CASSQGVGRVSADTQYF

clone_size: many
j_call: TRBJ1-4
v_call: TRBV7-9
d_call: NA
cdr3_nt: TGTGCCAGCAGCTTAGCGCCTATATCGGGGAATGAAAAACTGTTTTTT
cdr3_aa: CASSLAPISGNEKLFF